Included here is one TCR beta chain sequence, with context. In the authors' workflow: Amplified reference gene primers provided the basis for estimating nucleated cell counts. Only in-frame clones appear in the TCRdb table, and some are missing; sequencing was by immunoSEQ multiplex PCR. That table gives V, J and clone size, and the DNA gave D and trimming. Of around 140,000 clones listed, around 80% are singletons. The sample originates from a study of blood T cell repertoires in COVID-19. At the level of the study: From the United States, Italy and Spain came samples of acute and convalescent COVID-19.

V was pared by 7 bases and J by 4 bases, with 11 bases of the junction left unmatched. CDR1 and CDR2 (germline): ENHRY, SYGVKD. The length of the CDR3 is 15 residues. Sequencing was carried out using peripheral blood. This clonotype was obtained from a man between 65 and 85 years old who had recovered from COVID-19. V usage is TRBV10-3 and J usage is TRBJ2-3, with 7 bases fitting TRBD2. Here the CDR3 reads CAITAGTTPADTQYF. As DNA, the CDR3 is TGTGCCATCACCGCCGGGACTACCCCGGCAGATACGCAGTATTTT.